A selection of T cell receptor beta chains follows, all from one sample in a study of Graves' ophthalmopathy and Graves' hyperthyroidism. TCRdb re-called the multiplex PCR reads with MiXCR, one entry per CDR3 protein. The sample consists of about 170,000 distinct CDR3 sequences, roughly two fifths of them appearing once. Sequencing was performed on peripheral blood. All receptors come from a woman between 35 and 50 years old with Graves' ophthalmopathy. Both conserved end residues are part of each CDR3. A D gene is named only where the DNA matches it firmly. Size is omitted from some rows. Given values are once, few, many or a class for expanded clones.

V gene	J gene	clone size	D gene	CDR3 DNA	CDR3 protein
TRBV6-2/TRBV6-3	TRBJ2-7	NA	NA	TGTGCCAGCAGTTACTCAGGGACCCGCGAGCAGTACTTC	CASSYSGTREQYF
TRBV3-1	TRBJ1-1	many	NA	TGTGCCAGCAGCCCGAATCCTTTATCTGAAGCTTTCTTT	CASSPNPLSEAFF
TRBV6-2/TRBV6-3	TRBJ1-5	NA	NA	TGTGCCAGCAGTGGGACTAGGGATCAGCCCCAGCATTTT	CASSGTRDQPQHF
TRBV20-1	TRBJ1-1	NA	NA	TGCAGTGCTAACCAGGGCATGAACACTGAAGCTTTCTTT	CSANQGMNTEAFF
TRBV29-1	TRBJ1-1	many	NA	TGCAGCGCCGTTAAGACGGGGGGCATGAACACTGAAGCTTTCTTT	CSAVKTGGMNTEAFF
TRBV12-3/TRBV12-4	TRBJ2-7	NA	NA	TGTGCCAGCAGACCGAATTCCGACTACGAGCAGTACTTC	CASRPNSDYEQYF
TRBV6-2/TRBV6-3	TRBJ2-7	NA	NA	TGTGCCAGCAGTTACCGCCAGCAACGGACAGCACGACTCTCCTACGAGCAGTACTTC	CASSYRQQRTARLSYEQYF
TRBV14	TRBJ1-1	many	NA	TGTGCCAGCAGCCCCCAAACAGGGATGGTAGCTTTCTTT	CASSPQTGMVAFF
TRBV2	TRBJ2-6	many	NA	TGTGCCAGCGCCATTTCTGGGGCCAACGTCCTGACTTTC	CASAISGANVLTF
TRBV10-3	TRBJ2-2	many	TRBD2	TGTGCCATCAGTCCCGGGACTAATAGAGGGGAGCTGTTTTTT	CAISPGTNRGELFF
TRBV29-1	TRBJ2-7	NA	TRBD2	TGCAGCGTGACTAGCGGGAGGGTAGTACGCCGCTACGAGCAGTACTTC	CSVTSGRVVRRYEQYF
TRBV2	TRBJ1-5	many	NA	TGTGCCAGCAGTGAAAGGGGACCATTCAATCAGCCCCAGCATTTT	CASSERGPFNQPQHF
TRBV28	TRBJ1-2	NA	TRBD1	TGTGCCAGCAGTCTCTGGGACAGGGACGTTGGCTACACCTTC	CASSLWDRDVGYTF
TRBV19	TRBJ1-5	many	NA	TGTGCCAGTAGTATACAGGGTCAGCAGCCCCAGCATTTT	CASSIQGQQPQHF
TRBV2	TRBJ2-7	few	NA	TGTGCCAGCAGTTTTGGGTCTGACCAGACCTACGAGCAGTACTTC	CASSFGSDQTYEQYF
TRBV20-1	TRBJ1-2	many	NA	TGCAGTGCTAGACTTACAGGGAAATATGGCTACACCTTC	CSARLTGKYGYTF
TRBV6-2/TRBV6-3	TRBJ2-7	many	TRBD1	TGTGCCAGCAGCCTAGGGGGACAGGGAACAAACTACGAGCAGTACTTC	CASSLGGQGTNYEQYF
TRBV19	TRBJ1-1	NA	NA	TGTGCCAGTAGTGAATCAGGACGGATGAACACTGAAGCTTTCTTT	CASSESGRMNTEAFF
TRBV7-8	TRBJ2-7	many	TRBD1	TGTGCCAGCAGCAAAAGGGACAGGGGGCCGTACGAGCAGTACTTC	CASSKRDRGPYEQYF
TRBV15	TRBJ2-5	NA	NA	TGTGCCACCAGCAGAGATGGATTGGACTGGGAGACCCAGTACTTC	CATSRDGLDWETQYF
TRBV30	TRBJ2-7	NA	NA	TGTGCCTGGTCAGCTGGCTACGAGCAGTACTTC	CAWSAGYEQYF
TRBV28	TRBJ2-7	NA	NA	TGTGCCAGCAGTTTACTAGACTACGAGCAGTACTTC	CASSLLDYEQYF
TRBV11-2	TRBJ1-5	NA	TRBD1	TGTGCCAGCAGCTACTTAGTTGGACAGGGATTAAGCAATCAGCCCCAGCATTTT	CASSYLVGQGLSNQPQHF
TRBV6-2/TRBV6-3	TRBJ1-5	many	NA	TGTGCCAGCAGTTACAGTAGCAATCAGCCCCAGCATTTT	CASSYSSNQPQHF
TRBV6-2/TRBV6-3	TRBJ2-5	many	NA	TGTGCCAGCACCCTCGGGGACATTGGACAAGAGACCCAGTACTTC	CASTLGDIGQETQYF
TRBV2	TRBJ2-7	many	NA	TGTGCCAGCAGTGTACCCATCGATGGGGCCTACGAGCAGTACTTC	CASSVPIDGAYEQYF
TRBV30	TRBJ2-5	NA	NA	TGTGCCTGGAGTCCCCGGGGGGAGACCCAGTACTTC	CAWSPRGETQYF
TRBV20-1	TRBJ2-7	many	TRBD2	TGCAGTGCTCCAGCGGGAGTTAAGTACGAGCAGTACTTC	CSAPAGVKYEQYF
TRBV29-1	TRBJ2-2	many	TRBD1	TGCAGCGTGAGACAGGGACGGGGGAACACCGGGGAGCTGTTTTTT	CSVRQGRGNTGELFF
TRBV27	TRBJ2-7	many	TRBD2	TGTGCCAGCAGGGGTAGCGGGGGCCACGAGCAGTACTTC	CASRGSGGHEQYF
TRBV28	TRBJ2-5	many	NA	TGTGCCAGCAGTTTAGGAGGTGCGGAGACCCAGTACTTC	CASSLGGAETQYF
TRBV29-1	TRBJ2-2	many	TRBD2	TGCAGCGTTGGAAGGACTAGCGGGAGTGGGACCGGGGAGCTGTTTTTT	CSVGRTSGSGTGELFF
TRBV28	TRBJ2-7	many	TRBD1	TGTGCCAGCAGTCGGGACAGTGACTCCTACGAGCAGTACTTC	CASSRDSDSYEQYF
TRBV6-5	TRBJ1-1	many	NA	TGTGCCAGCTGGGGACACTATGATAACACTGAAGCTTTCTTT	CASWGHYDNTEAFF
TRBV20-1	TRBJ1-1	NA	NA	TGCAGTGCTAGTGGACAGTCGGGGTTCGAAGCTTTCTTT	CSASGQSGFEAFF